The source of this TCR beta chain is a study of T cells in Graves' hyperthyroidism and ophthalmopathy. General study points: The model anticipated ophthalmopathy a median approximately 6.6 months pre-onset. Blood held most thyroid clonotypes expanded above 0.001 frequency.

Disease duration under 2 months; hyperthyroidism patients were aged 18 to 65. Orbital computed tomography, thyroid ultrasound, serum thyroxine and TRAb, and clinical symptoms together informed the diagnoses. RNA transcripts gave rise to amplified TCR beta CDR3 regions. Initially, a first-round RT-PCR of the TCR CDR3 employed the HTBI primer set. TCRdb redid the calling of the multiplex PCR reads with MiXCR, one entry per CDR3 protein. The table lists 690,000 or so distinct CDR3 sequences, 15% to 20% of them singletons. The CDR3 covers 15 residues. V was clipped by 5 bases and J by 7 bases; unmatched bases: 10. From germline, CDR1 is MNHNS and CDR2 SASEGT. This clonotype was counted between two and nine times. Its specificity is not known.

Input material: blood. The chain joins TRBV6-1 to TRBJ1-2, with 10 bases matching TRBD1. The receptor comes from a woman aged 50 to 60 with Graves' hyperthyroidism that later progressed to Graves' ophthalmopathy. In DNA, the CDR3 is TGTGCCAGCAGTCGCCGGGACAGGGGATGGGGTGGCTACACCTTC. It encodes CASSRRDRGWGGYTF.